The present entry profiles one T cell receptor beta chain with its context. This sample stems from a study of blood T cell repertoires in COVID-19. Trimming left V 8 bases short and J 5 bases short, with 16 bases between. The CDR3 consists of 13 residues. Produced via immunoSEQ multiplex PCR; TCRdb's table is partial and in-frame only. The sample has some 100,000 clones; 85% to 95% are singletons. This TCR was sampled from a man aged 50 to 59 with active COVID-19. The chain uses TRBV12-3 or TRBV12-4 and TRBJ2-7; possibly TRBD1 for D (7 bases). Sample: peripheral blood. CDR3 bases: TGTGCCAGCGCCAACAGGGGAGGCAACGAGCAGTACTTC. It is translated as CASANRGGNEQYF.